A selection of T cell receptor beta chains follows, all from one sample in a study of response to subunit inactivated influenza vaccine. A single record per CDR3 protein comes from TCRdb applying MiXCR to the RT-PCR reads. The sample gives 500,000 to 600,000 distinct CDR3 sequences, 16% of which show up once; less than 4% is in the top ten. The sequencing here drew on CD4+ T cells sorted from PBMCs, taken around 25 months after vaccination. The receptors derive from a man aged 45 to 70 who received an inactivated influenza vaccine. The CDR3 runs from the conserved cysteine through the conserved F or W. The D gene is left open where the match is weak. Size is omitted from some rows. Given values are once, few, many or a class for expanded clones.

CDR3 DNA: TGTGCCAGCAGCTTAGCGCTCGGGACCTACAATGAGCAGTTCTTC; CDR3 protein: CASSLALGTYNEQFF; D gene: NA; J gene: TRBJ2-1; V gene: TRBV7-7; clone size: NA
CDR3 DNA: TGTGCCTGGAGGGGACAGGGGGCGAGTCAGCCCCAGCATTTT; CDR3 protein: CAWRGQGASQPQHF; D gene: TRBD1; J gene: TRBJ1-5; V gene: TRBV30; clone size: few
CDR3 DNA: TGCGCCAGCAGCCGGTACTTCACAGATACGCAGTATTTT; CDR3 protein: CASSRYFTDTQYF; D gene: NA; J gene: TRBJ2-3; V gene: TRBV4-1; clone size: NA
CDR3 DNA: TGCAGCGTTGATGGGGGGCCGACAGATACGCAGTATTTT; CDR3 protein: CSVDGGPTDTQYF; D gene: NA; J gene: TRBJ2-3; V gene: TRBV29-1; clone size: NA
CDR3 DNA: TGTGCCAGCAGCTTACTACTAGTAGGGTCCGGGGAGCTGTTTTTT; CDR3 protein: CASSLLLVGSGELFF; D gene: NA; J gene: TRBJ2-2; V gene: TRBV11-2; clone size: NA
CDR3 DNA: TGCGCCAGCAGCCATTCCGGGACAGGCGATGAAAAACTGTTTTTT; CDR3 protein: CASSHSGTGDEKLFF; D gene: TRBD1; J gene: TRBJ1-4; V gene: TRBV4-1; clone size: many
CDR3 DNA: TGTGCCAGCAGCCTTACCGCCATGAGGGGTTTCTTT; CDR3 protein: CASSLTAMRGFF; D gene: NA; J gene: TRBJ1-1; V gene: TRBV12-3/TRBV12-4; clone size: many
CDR3 DNA: TGTGCCAGCAGTTCCCATGGGGGGGGGAACGAAAAACTGTTTTTT; CDR3 protein: CASSSHGGGNEKLFF; D gene: NA; J gene: TRBJ1-4; V gene: TRBV28; clone size: few
CDR3 DNA: TGCAGTGCTAGAGCGTCCCTTGTGCAGTTCTTC; CDR3 protein: CSARASLVQFF; D gene: NA; J gene: TRBJ2-1; V gene: TRBV20-1; clone size: NA
CDR3 DNA: TGCAGCGTTGGACAGAACACCGGGGAGCTGTTTTTT; CDR3 protein: CSVGQNTGELFF; D gene: NA; J gene: TRBJ2-2; V gene: TRBV29-1; clone size: many
CDR3 DNA: TGTGCCAGCAGCTTCTATGGAGGGCACACCGGGGAGCTGTTTTTT; CDR3 protein: CASSFYGGHTGELFF; D gene: NA; J gene: TRBJ2-2; V gene: TRBV5-5; clone size: many
CDR3 DNA: TGTGCCAGCAGCTCCGGAGAGAACACTGAAGCTTTCTTT; CDR3 protein: CASSSGENTEAFF; D gene: NA; J gene: TRBJ1-1; V gene: TRBV7-9; clone size: many
CDR3 DNA: TGTGCCAGCAGCCACCGTATAGGGGGTAGGACACATACGCAGTATTTT; CDR3 protein: CASSHRIGGRTHTQYF; D gene: NA; J gene: TRBJ2-3; V gene: TRBV3-1; clone size: NA
CDR3 DNA: TGTGCCATCAGGCAACAGGGCTCTGGAAACACCATATATTTT; CDR3 protein: CAIRQQGSGNTIYF; D gene: NA; J gene: TRBJ1-3; V gene: TRBV10-3; clone size: NA
CDR3 DNA: TGTGCCAGCAGCTTTTTAGCGAGTTCCTGCGAGCAGTACTTC; CDR3 protein: CASSFLASSCEQYF; D gene: NA; J gene: TRBJ2-7; V gene: TRBV5-6; clone size: once
CDR3 DNA: TGCAGTGCTACTTCTAGCGGACCCTACGAGCAGTACTTC; CDR3 protein: CSATSSGPYEQYF; D gene: TRBD2; J gene: TRBJ2-7; V gene: TRBV20-1; clone size: NA
CDR3 DNA: TGTGCCAGCAGCCAAGAAGCTTTCAGGGCCGGGGAGCTGTTTTTT; CDR3 protein: CASSQEAFRAGELFF; D gene: NA; J gene: TRBJ2-2; V gene: TRBV4-2; clone size: few
CDR3 DNA: TGTGCCAGCAGCTTAGTTCTAGCGGGGGCCGCGAACACCGGGGAGCTGTTTTTT; CDR3 protein: CASSLVLAGAANTGELFF; D gene: TRBD2; J gene: TRBJ2-2; V gene: TRBV11-3; clone size: few
CDR3 DNA: TGCGCCAGCAGCCAAGATCTTTACCGGAGCTCCTACAATGAGCAGTTCTTC; CDR3 protein: CASSQDLYRSSYNEQFF; D gene: NA; J gene: TRBJ2-1; V gene: TRBV4-3; clone size: few